This is a list of T cell receptor beta chains from one sample in a study of glioma-infiltrating T cells. TCRdb itself ran the multiplex PCR reads through MiXCR, one entry per CDR3 protein. This table has over 100,000 distinct CDR3 sequences, under 30% appearing once. Sequenced material: glioma tissue, nonneoplastic brain tissue, or PBMCs (not recorded which). The receptors here all came from a human donor with low-grade glioma or glioblastoma, undergoing nonglioma brain surgery, or in good health (not recorded which). The CDR3 runs from the conserved cysteine through the conserved F or W. Fields, in order: CDR3 protein, CDR3 DNA, D gene, V gene, J gene, clone size. The D gene is left open where the match is weak. Only some rows state a clone size, as once, few, many or a class for expanded clones.

CASSSRTGVGDTQYF,TGTGCCAGCAGCTCGAGGACAGGGGTGGGAGATACGCAGTATTTT,TRBD1,TRBV7-2,TRBJ2-3,many
CSAFTLDSYQPQHF,TGCAGTGCCTTCACCTTGGACAGCTATCAGCCCCAGCATTTT,.,TRBV20-1,TRBJ1-5,many
CATSRGVLAGSTDTQYF,TGTGCCACCAGCAGAGGGGTTCTAGCTGGGAGCACAGATACGCAGTATTTT,.,TRBV15,TRBJ2-3,many
CASIARGSADTQYF,TGTGCCAGCATCGCTAGAGGGAGCGCAGATACGCAGTATTTT,.,TRBV7-2,TRBJ2-3,many
CASSQHNRGYGYTF,TGCGCCAGCAGCCAACACAACAGGGGCTATGGCTACACCTTC,TRBD1,TRBV4-1,TRBJ1-2,many
CSASRTGSTDTQYF,TGCAGTGCTAGCCGGACAGGCAGCACAGATACGCAGTATTTT,TRBD1,TRBV20-1,TRBJ2-3,many
CASSTDRGPRANGGEQYF,TGTGCCAGCAGTACGGACAGGGGGCCGCGGGCGAACGGTGGCGAGCAGTACTTC,TRBD1,TRBV6-1,TRBJ2-7,many
CSAPRTGPYNEKFF,TGCAGTGCTCCCCGCACGGGTCCGTACAATGAGAAGTTCTTC,.,TRBV20-1,TRBJ2-1,.
CASSEQGRGTEQYF,TGTGCCAGCAGTGAACAGGGAAGGGGCACAGAGCAGTACTTC,.,TRBV6-1,TRBJ2-7,many
CSGQDSTDTQYF,TGCAGCGGACAGGATTCCACAGATACGCAGTATTTT,.,TRBV29-1,TRBJ2-3,many
CASTLGPSGTEAFF,TGTGCCAGCACCTTGGGCCCCTCGGGCACTGAAGCTTTCTTT,.,TRBV2,TRBJ1-1,many
CASSGQGWETQYF,TGTGCCAGCAGCGGACAGGGTTGGGAGACCCAGTACTTC,TRBD1,TRBV9,TRBJ2-5,few
CASSLKAGGAEAFF,TGTGCCAGCAGCTTAAAGGCTGGGGGAGCTGAAGCTTTCTTT,.,TRBV7-3,TRBJ1-1,many
CSADGTPCEQYF,TGTAGTGCCGACGGGACACCCTGCGAGCAGTACTTC,.,TRBV20-1,TRBJ2-7,.
CSAASGTAYEQYF,TGCAGTGCAGCTTCCGGGACAGCCTACGAGCAGTACTTC,TRBD1,TRBV20-1,TRBJ2-7,many
CASSLGVADEQFF,TGCGCCAGCAGCTTGGGAGTAGCGGACGAGCAGTTCTTC,.,TRBV5-1,TRBJ2-1,.
CASSPPGHQETQYF,TGTGCCAGCTCACCACCCGGACACCAAGAGACCCAGTACTTC,.,TRBV18,TRBJ2-5,many
CASSSPGLNNQPQHF,TGTGCCAGCAGCTCTCCGGGACTGAACAATCAGCCCCAGCATTTT,.,TRBV7-2,TRBJ1-5,many
CASSSQGWGNNEQFF,TGTGCCAGCAGCTCACAGGGCTGGGGCAACAATGAGCAGTTCTTC,.,TRBV7-9,TRBJ2-1,.
CASSPAGTGAYEQYF,TGTGCCAGCAGCCCGGCGGGGACAGGGGCCTACGAGCAGTACTTC,TRBD1,TRBV12-3/TRBV12-4,TRBJ2-7,.
CASSPGGKIGMNTEAFF,TGTGCCAGCAGTCCAGGCGGGAAAATCGGCATGAACACTGAAGCTTTCTTT,.,TRBV12-3/TRBV12-4,TRBJ1-1,few
CASSLDSPVFSEAFF,TGTGCCAGCAGCTTGGACAGCCCTGTGTTTTCGGAAGCTTTCTTT,.,TRBV5-4,TRBJ1-1,many
CASSQVRGDEKYF,TGTGCCAGCAGCCAAGTCAGGGGAGACGAGAAGTACTTC,.,TRBV3-1,TRBJ2-7,.
CASSHRLAGGTDTQYF,TGTGCCAGCAGTCACAGACTAGCGGGGGGGACAGATACGCAGTATTTT,TRBD2,TRBV27,TRBJ2-3,many
CASSQVGWGTTEAFF,TGTGCCAGCAGCCAAGTGGGGTGGGGTACCACTGAAGCTTTCTTT,.,TRBV3-1,TRBJ1-1,once
CASSYRTDIDQETQYF,TGTGCCAGCAGTTACCGGACAGATATAGACCAAGAGACCCAGTACTTC,.,TRBV6-6,TRBJ2-5,many
CASSLEWQYSYEQYF,TGTGCCAGCAGCTTAGAGTGGCAGTACTCCTACGAGCAGTACTTC,.,TRBV7-2,TRBJ2-7,many
CASSSGAGTASYNEQFF,TGTGCCAGCAGTTCCGGCGCGGGGACAGCCTCCTACAATGAGCAGTTCTTC,.,TRBV27,TRBJ2-1,.
CALDTYQETQYF,TGTGCCTTGGACACGTACCAAGAGACCCAGTACTTC,.,TRBV30,TRBJ2-5,.
CASSPIDRGPGNTIYF,TGTGCCAGCAGTCCAATCGACAGAGGCCCTGGAAACACCATATATTTT,.,TRBV28,TRBJ1-3,many
CASSHQGYEQYF,TGTGCCAGCAGCCACCAAGGGTACGAGCAGTACTTC,.,TRBV14,TRBJ2-7,many
CSARQGLSGANVLTF,TGCAGTGCTAGACAGGGGTTATCTGGGGCCAACGTCCTGACTTTC,.,TRBV20-1,TRBJ2-6,few
CASSPGQGCMKETQYF,TGTGCCAGCAGTCCCGGACAGGGATGTATGAAAGAGACCCAGTACTTC,TRBD1,TRBV12-3/TRBV12-4,TRBJ2-5,.
CASSEWPGSPLHF,TGTGCCAGCAGCGAATGGCCAGGTTCACCCCTCCACTTT,.,TRBV11-2,TRBJ1-6,many
CSIRTSSYNEQFF,TGCAGCATACGGACCTCTTCCTACAATGAGCAGTTCTTC,.,TRBV29-1,TRBJ2-1,many